What follows describes a single T cell receptor beta chain. Its antigen is still unknown. These data originate in a study of OX40 agonist ivuxolimab in advanced cancers. Study-level points and caveats: The study found that CD8+ T cells averaged more expanded clones than CD4+. With doses of 0.1 to 3.0 mg/kg, CD4+ and CD8+ blood T cells had undergone clonal expansion by week 6. Some nonresponders also had low normalized T-cell clonal expansion.

Blood specimens came from baseline, cycle 4 day 1, and cycle 7 day 1. The protocol was immunoSEQ multiplex PCR, while the TCRdb copy is restricted to in-frame clones and leaves out a portion. The repertoire consists of 15,000 to 25,000 clones, with more than 60% occurring once and the leading ten covering about 13%. The starting material was CD4+ or CD8+ T cells sorted from blood, obtained in a trial of the OX40 agonist ivuxolimab. The clonotype comes from an adult with an advanced solid tumor such as melanoma, head and neck, liver or kidney cancer.

The DNA of the CDR3 is TGTGCCAGTAGTATGACCGACACGGGACGGATCTATGGCTACACCTTC. Amino acids: CASSMTDTGRIYGYTF. The chain links TRBV19 to TRBJ1-2; a weak D match, TRBD1 (5 bases). This CDR3 has 16 amino acids. V shed 3 bases and J shed 4 bases, with 18 bases lying between them. The V gene's germline CDR1 is LNHDA and CDR2 SQIVND (reference sequence). Full variable domain (missing parts from reference TRBV19 and TRBJ1-2): DGGITQSPKYLFRKEGQNVTLSCEQNLNHDAMYWYRQDPGQGLRLIYYSQIVNDFQKGDIAEGYSVSREKKESFPLTVTSAQKNPTAFYLCASSMTDTGRIYGYTFGSGTRLTVV.